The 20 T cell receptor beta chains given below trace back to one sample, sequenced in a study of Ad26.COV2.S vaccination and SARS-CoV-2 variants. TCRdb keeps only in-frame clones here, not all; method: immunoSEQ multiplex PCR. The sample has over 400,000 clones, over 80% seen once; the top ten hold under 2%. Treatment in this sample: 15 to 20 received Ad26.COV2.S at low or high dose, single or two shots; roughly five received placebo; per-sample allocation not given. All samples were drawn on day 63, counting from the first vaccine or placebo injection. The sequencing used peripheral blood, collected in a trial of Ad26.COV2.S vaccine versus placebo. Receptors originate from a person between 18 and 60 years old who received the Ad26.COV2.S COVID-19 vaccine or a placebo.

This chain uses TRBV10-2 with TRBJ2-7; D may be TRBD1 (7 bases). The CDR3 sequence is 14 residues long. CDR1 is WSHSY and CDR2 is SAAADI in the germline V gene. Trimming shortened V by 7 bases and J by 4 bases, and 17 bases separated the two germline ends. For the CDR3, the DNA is TGCGCCAGCAATCCGACAGGGAGGAATTACGAGCAGTACTTC. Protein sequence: CASNPTGRNYEQYF.

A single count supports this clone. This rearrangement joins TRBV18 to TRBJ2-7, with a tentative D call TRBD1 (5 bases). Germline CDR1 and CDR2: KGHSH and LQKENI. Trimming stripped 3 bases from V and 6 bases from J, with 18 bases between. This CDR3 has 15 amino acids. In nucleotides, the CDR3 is TGTGCCAGCTCACCCACCTCCTTAAAGGGGTCCGAGCAGTACTTC. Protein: CASSPTSLKGSEQYF.

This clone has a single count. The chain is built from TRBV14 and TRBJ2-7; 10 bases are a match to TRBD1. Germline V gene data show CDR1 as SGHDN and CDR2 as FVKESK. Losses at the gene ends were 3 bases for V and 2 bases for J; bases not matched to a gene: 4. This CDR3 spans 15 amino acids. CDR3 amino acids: CASSHWDRGPYEQYF. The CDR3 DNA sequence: TGTGCCAGCAGCCACTGGGACAGGGGACCCTACGAGCAGTACTTC.

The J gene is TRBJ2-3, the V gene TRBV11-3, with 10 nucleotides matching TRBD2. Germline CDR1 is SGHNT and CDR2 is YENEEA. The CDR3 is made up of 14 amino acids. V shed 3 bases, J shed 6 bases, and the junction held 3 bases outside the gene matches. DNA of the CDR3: TGTGCCAGCAGCTTGGGACTAGCGAGCGATACGCAGTATTTT. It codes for CASSLGLASDTQYF. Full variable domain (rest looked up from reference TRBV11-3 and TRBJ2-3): EAGVVQSPRYKIIEKKQPVAFWCNPISGHNTLYWYLQNLGQGPELLIRYENEEAVDDSQLPKDRFSAERLKGVDSTLKIQPAELGDSAVYLCASSLGLASDTQYFGPGTRLTVL.

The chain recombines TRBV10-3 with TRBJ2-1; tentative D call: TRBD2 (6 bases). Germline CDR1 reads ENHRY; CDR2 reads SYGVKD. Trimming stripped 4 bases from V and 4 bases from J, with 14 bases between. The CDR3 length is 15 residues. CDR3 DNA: TGTGCCATCAGTGGGTACGGGACTTCTTACAATGAGCAGTTCTTC. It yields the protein CAISGYGTSYNEQFF.

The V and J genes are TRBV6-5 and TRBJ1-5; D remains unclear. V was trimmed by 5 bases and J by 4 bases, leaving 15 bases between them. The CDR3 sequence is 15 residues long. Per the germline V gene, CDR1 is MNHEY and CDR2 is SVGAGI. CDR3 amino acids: CASSRSAATNQPQHF. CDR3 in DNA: TGTGCCAGCAGTAGGTCTGCAGCTACTAATCAGCCCCAGCATTTT.

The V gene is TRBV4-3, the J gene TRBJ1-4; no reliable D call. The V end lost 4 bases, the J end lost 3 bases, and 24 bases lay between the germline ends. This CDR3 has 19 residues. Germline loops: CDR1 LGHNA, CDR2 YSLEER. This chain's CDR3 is CASSLDILSIQLANEKLFF. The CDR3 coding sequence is TGCGCCAGCAGCCTCGACATCTTATCGATTCAGTTGGCTAATGAAAAACTGTTTTTT.

CDR3 coding DNA: TGTGCCAGCAGTGCGTCCTCCTCGTACCAAGAGACCCAGTACTTC. Protein product: CASSASSSYQETQYF. The chain carries TRBV27 and TRBJ2-5, with D unresolved. The CDR3 is made up of 15 amino acids. The ends were cut back, 5 bases at V and 0 bases at J, with 13 bases in the middle. Germline V gene lookup returns CDR1 MNHEY and CDR2 SMNVEV (reference sequence).

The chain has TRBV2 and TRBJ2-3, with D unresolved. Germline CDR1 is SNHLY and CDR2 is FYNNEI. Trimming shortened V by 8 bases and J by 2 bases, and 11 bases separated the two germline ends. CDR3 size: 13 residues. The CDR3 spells CASDWAATDTQYF. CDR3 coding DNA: TGTGCCAGCGATTGGGCAGCCACAGATACGCAGTATTTT.

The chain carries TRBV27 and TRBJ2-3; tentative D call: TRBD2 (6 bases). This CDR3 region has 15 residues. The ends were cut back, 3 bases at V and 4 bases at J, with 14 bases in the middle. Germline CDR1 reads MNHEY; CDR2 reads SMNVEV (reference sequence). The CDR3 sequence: CASSLYLAFADTQYF. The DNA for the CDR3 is TGTGCCAGCAGTTTGTATCTAGCGTTCGCAGATACGCAGTATTTT.

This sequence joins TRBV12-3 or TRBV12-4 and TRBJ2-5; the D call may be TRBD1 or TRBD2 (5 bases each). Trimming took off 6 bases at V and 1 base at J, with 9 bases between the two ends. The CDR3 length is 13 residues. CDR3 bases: TGTGCCAGCAGATCAGGGACCCAAGAGACCCAGTACTTC. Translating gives CASRSGTQETQYF.

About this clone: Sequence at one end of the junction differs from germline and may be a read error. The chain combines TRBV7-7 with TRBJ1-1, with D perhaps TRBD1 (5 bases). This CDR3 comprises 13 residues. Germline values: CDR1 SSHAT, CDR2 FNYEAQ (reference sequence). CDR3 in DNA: TGTGCTAGCAGCAGGGAATTGAACACTGAAGCTTTCTTT. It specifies CASSRELNTEAFF.

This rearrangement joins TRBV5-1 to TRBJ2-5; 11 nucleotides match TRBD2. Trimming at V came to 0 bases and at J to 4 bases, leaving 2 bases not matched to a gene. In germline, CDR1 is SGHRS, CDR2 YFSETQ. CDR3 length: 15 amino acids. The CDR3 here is CASSLVAGGRETQYF. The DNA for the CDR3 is TGCGCCAGCAGCTTGGTAGCGGGGGGGCGAGAGACCCAGTACTTC.

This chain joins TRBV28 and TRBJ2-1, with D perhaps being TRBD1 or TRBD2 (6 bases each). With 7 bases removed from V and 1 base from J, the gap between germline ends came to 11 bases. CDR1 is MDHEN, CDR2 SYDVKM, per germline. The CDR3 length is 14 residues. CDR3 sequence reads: CASTGGGSYNEQFF. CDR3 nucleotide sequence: TGTGCCAGCACCGGAGGGGGTTCCTACAATGAGCAGTTCTTC.

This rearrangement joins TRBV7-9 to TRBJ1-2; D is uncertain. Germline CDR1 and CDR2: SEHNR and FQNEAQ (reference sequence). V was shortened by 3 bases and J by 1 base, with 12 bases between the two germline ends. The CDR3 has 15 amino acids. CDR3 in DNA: TGTGCCAGCAGCTTTCCAGCTATTCTTAACTATGGCTACACCTTC. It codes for CASSFPAILNYGYTF. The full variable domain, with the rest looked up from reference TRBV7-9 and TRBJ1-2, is DTGVSQNPRHKITKRGQNVTFRCDPISEHNRLYWYRQTLGQGPEFLTYFQNEAQLEKSRLLSDRFSAERPKGSFSTLEIQRTEQGDSAMYLCASSFPAILNYGYTFGSGTRLTVV.

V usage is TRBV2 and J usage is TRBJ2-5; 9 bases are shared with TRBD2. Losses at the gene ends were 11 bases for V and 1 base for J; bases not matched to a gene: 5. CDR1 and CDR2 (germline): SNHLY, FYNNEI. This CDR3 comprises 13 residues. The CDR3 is CAGERGAQETQYF. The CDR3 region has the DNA TGTGCCGGAGAGCGGGGGGCCCAAGAGACCCAGTACTTC.

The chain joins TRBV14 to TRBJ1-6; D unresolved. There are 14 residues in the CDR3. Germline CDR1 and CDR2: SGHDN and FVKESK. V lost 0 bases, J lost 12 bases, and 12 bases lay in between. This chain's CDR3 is CASSQDRNWGPLHF. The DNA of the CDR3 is TGTGCCAGCAGCCAAGATCGGAACTGGGGACCCCTCCACTTT.

Written as DNA, the CDR3 is TGTGCCACTGGGACAGGGGCTGGGGCCAACGTCCTGACTTTC. This gives the protein CATGTGAGANVLTF. V is TRBV6-5 and J is TRBJ2-6, with 10 nucleotides matching TRBD1. V shed 10 bases and J 2 bases; nucleotides not matched to a gene: 2. The CDR3 consists of 14 residues. Germline CDR1 is MNHEY and CDR2 is SVGAGI.

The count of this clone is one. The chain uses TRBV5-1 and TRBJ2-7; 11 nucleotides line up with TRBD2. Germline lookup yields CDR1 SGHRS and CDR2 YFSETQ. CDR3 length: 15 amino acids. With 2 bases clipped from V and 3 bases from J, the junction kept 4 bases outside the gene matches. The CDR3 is CASSFAGTSGYEQYF. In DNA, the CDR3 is TGCGCCAGCAGCTTTGCAGGGACTAGCGGCTACGAGCAGTACTTC.

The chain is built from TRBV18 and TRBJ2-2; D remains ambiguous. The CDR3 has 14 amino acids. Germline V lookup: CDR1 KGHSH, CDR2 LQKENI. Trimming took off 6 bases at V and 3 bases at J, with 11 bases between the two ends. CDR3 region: CASSSRPHTGELFF. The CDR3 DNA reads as TGTGCCAGCTCCTCCCGGCCACACACCGGGGAGCTGTTTTTT.